This T cell receptor (beta chain) was found in a study of vaccination effects on CD4 cells after COVID-19 (dated by TCRdb to 2022 to 2024). Context from the whole study: Participants received two doses of either the BNT162b2 or the mRNA-1273 mRNA SARS-CoV-2 vaccine. SARS-CoV-2 spike-specific CD4+ TCR repertoires from before and after mRNA vaccination were compared in COVID-19 convalescent patients and in infection-naive vaccine recipients. A total of over nine COVID-19 convalescent patients and a few SARS-CoV-2-naive healthy vaccine recipients were included in the full study. Cultures from other donors in the study were sequenced with the Oncomine TCR Beta short-read assay on an Illumina iSeq 100.

The library relied on the immunoSEQ multiplex PCR assay. DNA from the cultured and isolated CD4+ T cells underwent TCR beta CDR3 sequencing. The authors' analysis ran thus. Non-productive TCR sequences were removed and reads were trimmed to the CDR3 region, keeping CDR3s of at least 7 amino acids. Antigen-specific clonotypes were identified with the MANAFEST web app by comparing expansion in peptide wells against reference cultures. To count as positive, a clone had to show expansion at FDR<0.05 compared with the reference and with all other wells, an odds ratio above 5, and a frequency above 0.1% in two replicate wells. A clonotype was called cross-reactive if it was significantly expanded both in SARS-CoV-2 spike wells and in at least one common cold coronavirus spike condition. Levenshtein distance calculated with the stringdist R package was used to assess CDR3 similarity, and unrooted trees were constructed with ape in R 3.6.1. Entries here come from immuneACCESS through TCRdb and include only in-frame sequences with V and J called. Some clones fail to appear in such tables; in the studies checked, an unresolved V gene covers under half of the shortfall, and the cause of the remainder is unknown. Clonal size and the V and J genes are those of that table, whereas D and trimming came from the DNA. The sample table shows 65,000 to 90,000 clones, and 78% are seen once. Of the sample, approximately 10% is held by the ten largest clones.

Points on this clone: No cognate antigen has been identified for it. Nothing much larger sits one base from this clone, and base qualities are not available.

There are 14 amino acids in the CDR3, from cysteine to phenylalanine inclusive. Just the 42-base CDR3 DNA is kept, in frame starting at base 1. The germline V gene (reference sequence) yields LGHDT for CDR1 and YNNKEL for CDR2. Trimming removed 0 bases from V and 4 bases from J, leaving 9 bases between the germline ends. To identify antigen-specific CD4+ T cell clonotypes by their expansion, the ViraFEST assay first stimulated PBMC with viral peptide pools and then applied TCR sequencing. After less than 13 days of culture, CD4+ T cells were isolated with the EasySep CD4+ T cell isolation kit. Negative nucleocapsid antibody results before and after vaccination confirmed that the healthy vaccine recipients had no prior SARS-CoV-2 infection. A few million PBMC per well were cultured with 10 ug/ml peptides in IMDM containing about 5% human AB serum, approximately 10 IU/ml IL-2 and gentamicin. Half of the culture medium was replaced with fresh IL-2-containing medium on days 3 and 7. Each peptide stimulation condition was cultured in triplicate wells unless otherwise noted. Using Ficoll-Paque Plus gradient centrifugation, PBMC were separated from whole blood and then either used fresh or cryopreserved at -140C. The overlapping peptide pools covered the spike proteins of SARS-CoV-2 as well as those of the common cold coronaviruses HCoV-NL63, HCoV-OC43 and HCoV-229E. The QIAamp micro DNA kit was used to extract genomic DNA from the cultured CD4+ T cells.

Results and caveats for the whole study, not just this receptor: Limitations of the study were the small number of convalescent patients and the absence of early post-infection timepoints. At late post-vaccination timepoints, both infection-induced and vaccine-induced clones showed marked clonal contraction, consistent with waning T cell responses. In healthy vaccine recipients, vaccine-induced clones were almost all SARS-CoV-2 mono-reactive, with only 1 of 255 being cross-reactive with common cold coronaviruses.

The rearranged segments are TRBV3-1 (or the pseudogene TRBV3-2) and TRBJ1-2, with the D gene not clear enough to name. The origin of this receptor is a human donor who received a COVID-19 vaccine. The material was CD4+ T cells from PBMCs cultured with SARS-CoV-2 spike peptides, obtained before COVID-19 vaccination. This specimen's cell subset or site label, interpreted: SARS-CoV-2 spike overlapping peptide pool stimulation. The CDR3 region: CASSQDRGAYGYTF. The nucleotide sequence reads as follows: TGTGCCAGCAGCCAAGATCGGGGAGCCTATGGCTACACCTTC.